The source of this T cell receptor (beta chain) is a study of T-cell reconstitution after alpha-beta-depleted transplantation in children. V lost 1 base to trimming and J lost 6 bases, with 5 bases between them. Germline lookup yields CDR1 KGHDR and CDR2 SFDVKD. The CDR3 contains 12 residues. The sample holds many counts of this clonotype. Unique molecular identifiers were incorporated into the prepared TCRbeta library. TCRdb ran MiXCR on the PCR reads and lists one entry per CDR3 protein. The sample holds hundreds of thousands of distinct CDR3 sequences, around 16% seen once. The clonotype was recovered from a human donor who donated a stem cell graft to a child with acute myeloid leukemia. Specimen: PBMCs from the stem cell graft donor, collected from the stem cell graft. The chain recombines TRBV24-1 with TRBJ1-2; D is uncertain. The CDR3 nucleotides read TGTGCCACCAGTGATTTCGGTAATGGCTACACCTTC. Translated, it gives CATSDFGNGYTF.